One sample yielded the 9 T cell receptor beta chains listed below, sequenced in a study of OX40 agonist ivuxolimab in advanced cancers. Generated by immunoSEQ multiplex PCR, the TCRdb table keeps only in-frame clones and is missing some. The sample includes under 75,000 clones, roughly 89% of them seen just once. The sequenced sample was CD4+ or CD8+ T cells sorted from blood, obtained in a trial of the OX40 agonist ivuxolimab. The origin of the receptors is an adult with an advanced solid tumor such as melanoma, head and neck, liver or kidney cancer.

The rearrangement links TRBV4-1 to TRBJ2-6; a possible D gene is TRBD1 (5 bases). Trimming pared 0 bases from V and 2 bases from J, leaving 14 bases between. CDR3 length equals 18 residues. Germline CDR1 is MGHRA and CDR2 is YSYEKL. The CDR3 bases are TGCGCCAGCAGCCAAGAGGGGCAGGGCCAACCTGGGGCCAACGTCCTGACTTTC. This sequence encodes CASSQEGQGQPGANVLTF.

Turning to this clone: At one end the junction does not follow the germline gene, possibly because of a read error. The chain is built from TRBV5-1 and TRBJ1-2; D remains unclear. The CDR3 is 13 amino acids. Looked up from germline, CDR1 is SGHRS and CDR2 is YFSETQ. CDR3 sequence (DNA): TGCGCCAGCAGCTTGGGGGCTAAATATGGCTACACCTTC. This gives the protein CASSLGAKYGYTF.

The J gene is TRBJ2-1, the V gene TRBV18, with 9 nucleotides matching TRBD1. J was trimmed by 0 bases and V by 6 bases; bases with no gene match: 3. Per germline, CDR1 KGHSH and CDR2 LQKENI. This CDR3 has 15 residues. CDR3 DNA sequence: TGTGCCAGCTCCCGGGACAGGGCCTCCTACAATGAGCAGTTCTTC. Its protein product is CASSRDRASYNEQFF.

This clone showed up just once. The chain links TRBV27 to TRBJ2-3; TRBD1 matches at 11 bases. V shed 3 bases and J 4 bases; nucleotides not matched to a gene: 9. Looked up from germline, CDR1 is MNHEY and CDR2 is SMNVEV (reference sequence). This CDR3 has 17 residues. The CDR3 DNA sequence: TGTGCCAGCAGTTTTTCCGGGACAGGGGGTGGAGCAGATACGCAGTATTTT. It yields the protein CASSFSGTGGGADTQYF.

The V and J genes are TRBV7-8 and TRBJ2-1; 11 bases fit TRBD2. Germline CDR1 and CDR2: SGHVS and FQNEAQ. CDR3 length: 15 residues. V shed 3 bases and J 6 bases; nucleotides not matched to a gene: 4. CDR3 loop: CASSFALAGGNEQFF. DNA of the CDR3: TGTGCCAGCAGCTTTGCTCTAGCGGGGGGCAATGAGCAGTTCTTC.

The chain employs TRBV9 and TRBJ2-2; TRBD2 matches at 8 bases. This CDR3 contains 16 residues. V lost 0 bases and J lost 7; bases outside the gene matches: 8. CDR1 is SGDLS, CDR2 YYNGEE, per germline. The CDR3 here is CASSVGGSGSFGELFF. The CDR3, as DNA: TGTGCCAGCAGCGTAGGGGGCAGCGGGAGTTTCGGGGAGCTGTTTTTT.

This clone was detected only once. V and J are TRBV9 and TRBJ1-1; possible D gene TRBD1, 5 bases. V lost 7 bases to trimming and J lost 1 base, with 11 bases between them. The CDR3 loop spans 13 amino acids. Germline V gene lookup returns CDR1 SGDLS and CDR2 YYNGEE. CDR3 DNA sequence: TGTGCCAGCGGGTTAACAGGGAACACTGAAGCTTTCTTT. Protein sequence: CASGLTGNTEAFF.

CDR3 region: CASSLPTGGYTF. The CDR3 DNA reads TGTGCCAGCAGCTTACCGACAGGTGGCTACACCTTC. The gene calls are TRBV7-4 and TRBJ1-2; D perhaps matches TRBD1 (6 bases). CDR3 length: 12 amino acids. V was shortened by 2 bases and J by 7 bases, with 8 bases between the two germline ends. Germline V CDR1 and CDR2: SGHVT, SQSDAQ. The full variable domain, in which reference TRBV7-4 and TRBJ1-2 provide the parts outside the CDR3, is GAGVSQSPRYKVAKRGRDVALRCDSISGHVTLYWYRQTLGQGSEVLTYSQSDAQRDKSGRPSGRFSAERPERSVSTLKIQRTEQGDSAVYLCASSLPTGGYTFGSGTRLTVV.

The rearrangement uses TRBV7-9 and TRBJ2-1; 8 nucleotides align to TRBD1. Per germline, CDR1 SEHNR and CDR2 FQNEAQ (reference sequence). Trimming removed 7 bases from V and 5 bases from J; junction bases left unmatched: 7. This CDR3 comprises 14 residues. The chain's CDR3 is CASMFGQGNNEQFF. DNA of the CDR3: TGTGCCAGCATGTTTGGACAGGGAAACAATGAGCAGTTCTTC.